This entry features one TCR beta chain sequence. Its specificity is unknown. This sample was included in a study of shared clonotypes between healthy human individuals. The study, taken as a whole, reports: Sorted-subset sequencing was shown by rarefaction to be incomplete despite large depth. Genetic and exposure-history diversity was limited by the small donor number.

Profiled with immunoSEQ multiplex PCR; TCRdb holds only in-frame clones, not every one. Here the sample spans around 2.3 million clones, approximately 96% being singletons. V lost 2 bases, J lost 8 bases, and 7 bases stayed unmatched. CDR1 and CDR2 (germline): MNHEY, SMNVEV (reference sequence). This CDR3 spans 15 amino acids. Sequenced sample: naive CD4+ T cells sorted from blood. Documented subset: CD45RA+ positively selected. The receptor was isolated from a young man in good health. The genes are TRBV27 and TRBJ2-5, with 11 nucleotides matching TRBD2. CDR3 DNA: TGTGCCAGCAGTTTAAGTAGCGGGGGGGCCTTTACCCAGTACTTC. Its protein is CASSLSSGGAFTQYF.